This T cell receptor beta chain stems from a study of PD-1 blockade in classical Hodgkin lymphoma. Study-wide results and limits: A significant rise in TCR diversity by C4D1 was seen for CD4+ but not CD8+ cells. Baseline TCR diversity was reportedly lower in newly diagnosed patients than healthy donors.

The repertoire was sequenced with immunoSEQ multiplex PCR; TCRdb's copy has only in-frame clones and lacks some. The sample shows around 19,000 clones, 77% of them seen only once. With respect to this clone: Antigen specificity is unknown.

Every patient experienced relapse after autologous stem cell transplantation, and brentuximab vedotin exposure varied. CDR3 length equals 14 residues. Trimming removed 7 bases from V and 7 bases from J, with 17 bases in between. Germline CDR1 is SGHNT and CDR2 is YYREEE (reference sequence). The origin of this receptor is a human donor with classical Hodgkin lymphoma. This sequence joins TRBV5-4 and TRBJ1-4, with D possibly TRBD1 on 6 matching bases. The sequences come from peripheral blood mononuclear cells (PBMCs), collected before the second cycle of nivolumab. In DNA form, the CDR3 reads TGTGCCAGCCAGCAGGGGCAGTTGCCTGAAAAACTGTTTTTT. Amino acids: CASQQGQLPEKLFF.